What follows are 2 T cell receptor beta chains derived from one specimen sequenced in a study of CD8+ T cells in alopecia areata. Stated treatment: oral pan-JAK inhibitor, 5-10 mg twice daily. Following extraction, RNA underwent reverse transcription to cDNA, which served as the sequencing template. Profiled with immunoSEQ multiplex PCR; TCRdb holds only in-frame clones, not every one. The sample has under 350,000 clones, 58% seen once. Sequences were derived from CD4+ T cells sorted from blood, sampled at week 24, from a patient treated with tofacitinib. These receptors were obtained from a human donor with alopecia areata.

The chain combines TRBV4-3 with TRBJ1-6; TRBD1 might be the D (6 bases). V lost 1 base and J 7 bases, leaving 8 bases between the germline ends. Germline CDR1 reads LGHNA; CDR2 reads YSLEER. The CDR3 spans 14 residues. This chain's CDR3 is CASSQGQANSPLHF. The CDR3, as DNA: TGCGCCAGCAGCCAAGGACAGGCAAATTCACCCCTCCACTTT.

The table lists this clone with a count of one. This chain connects TRBV30 to TRBJ2-7, with a weak D call TRBD2 (5 bases). The CDR3 is made up of 16 amino acids. Trimming shortened V by 0 bases and J by 1 base, and 16 bases separated the two germline ends. Germline lookup yields CDR1 GTSNPN and CDR2 SVGIG (reference sequence). The CDR3 nucleotides are TGTGCCTGGAGTGTTAAACAGCTTGAGCGGTCCTACGAGCAGTACTTC. Translation gives CAWSVKQLERSYEQYF.